A single sample gave rise to the 19 T cell receptor beta chains below, sequenced in a study of blood T cells in healthy people across ages. It was with a sample-barcoded 5' primer and a J-beta primer mix that a second PCR of roughly 7 to 12 cycles was run. TCRdb passed the 5' RACE reads through MiXCR, listing each CDR3 protein once. The repertoire holds more than 1,400,000 distinct CDR3 sequences, with around 42% as singletons. Sequencing input: blood. Receptors were obtained from a woman in her late teens or twenties in good health.

This clonotype turned up a few times. The chain employs TRBV20-1 and TRBJ1-2; possible D gene TRBD1, 6 bases. CDR1 is DFQATT, CDR2 SNEGSKA, per germline (reference sequence). The CDR3 sequence is 14 residues long. V lost 8 bases and J lost 0, with 16 bases in between. The CDR3 bases are TGCAGTCCCCGGGGCAGGGGACCTAACTATGGCTACACCTTC. Its translation is CSPRGRGPNYGYTF.

The CDR3 sequence is CASIGQGVTGELFF. The CDR3 nucleotides are TGTGCCAGCATCGGACAGGGGGTCACCGGGGAGCTGTTTTTT. The chain carries TRBV6-1 and TRBJ2-2; 10 bases line up with TRBD1. V was pared by 7 bases and J by 4 bases, with 3 bases of the junction left unmatched. The CDR3 is 14 amino acids. Germline V gives CDR1 MNHNS, CDR2 SASEGT.

This chain uses TRBV11-2 with TRBJ2-7; D possibly uses TRBD1 or TRBD2 (5 bases each). The CDR3 covers 15 residues. V was shortened by 5 bases and J by 2 bases, with 16 bases between the two germline ends. Per the germline V gene, CDR1 is SGHAT and CDR2 is FQNNGV. The CDR3 nucleotides read TGTGCCAGCAGCCCTCCGGTGGGGACCCCCTACGAGCAGTACTTC. Translating it yields CASSPPVGTPYEQYF.

The rearrangement uses TRBV12-3 or TRBV12-4 and TRBJ2-7; 10 bases are shared with TRBD2. V lost 6 bases, J lost 7 bases, and 21 bases stayed unmatched. The CDR3 length is 18 residues. CDR3 protein: CASSPREIAGGLYNEQYF. The CDR3 DNA reads as TGTGCCAGCAGCCCCCGAGAAATAGCGGGGGGTCTATACAATGAGCAGTACTTC.

The chain employs TRBV10-3 and TRBJ1-4; TRBD1 matches 8 bases. Germline CDR1 and CDR2: ENHRY and SYGVKD. The CDR3 consists of 15 residues. The junction had 8 bases not matched to a gene; V was cut back by 3 bases and J by 8 bases. In DNA form, the CDR3 reads TGTGCCATCAGTGATTTCGAGCAGGGGGCAGAAAAACTGTTTTTT. Translating it yields CAISDFEQGAEKLFF.

This clonotype was observed at least ten times. The chain employs TRBV29-1 and TRBJ2-5, with D perhaps TRBD1 (5 bases). The V gene's germline CDR1 is SQVTM and CDR2 ANQGSEA. The CDR3 has 14 residues. The germline V and J ends were trimmed by 2 bases and 4 bases, with 14 bases remaining between them. CDR3 residues: CSVERIQGSETQYF. Written as DNA, the CDR3 is TGCAGCGTTGAACGGATCCAGGGCTCAGAGACCCAGTACTTC.

This clonotype was seen a few times. J is TRBJ1-6 and V is TRBV30; D is possibly TRBD1 (5 bases). Germline V gene data show CDR1 as GTSNPN and CDR2 as SVGIG (reference sequence). Trimming left V 5 bases short and J 5 bases short, with 10 bases between. The CDR3 is made up of 13 amino acids. The CDR3 is CAWSDSHNSPLHF. In nucleotides, the CDR3 is TGTGCCTGGTCAGACAGCCATAATTCACCCCTCCACTTT.

This clonotype was found a few times. This rearrangement joins TRBV5-1 to TRBJ2-3; D unclear. The CDR3 runs 14 residues. V lost 2 bases to trimming and J lost 4 bases, with 11 bases between them. The germline CDR1 and CDR2 sequences are SGHRS and YFSETQ. The CDR3: CASSLRTASDTQYF. DNA for the CDR3: TGCGCCAGCAGCTTAAGGACCGCCTCAGATACGCAGTATTTT. The entire variable domain, with the rest obtained from reference TRBV5-1 and TRBJ2-3, is as follows: KAGVTQTPRYLIKTRGQQVTLSCSPISGHRSVSWYQQTPGQGLQFLFEYFSETQRNKGNFPGRFSGRQFSNSRSEMNVSTLELGDSALYLCASSLRTASDTQYFGPGTRLTVL.

This clonotype was seen only a few times. The chain has TRBV6-6 and TRBJ1-2; 7 nucleotides line up with TRBD1. Germline-derived CDR1 and CDR2 are MNHNY and SVGAGI (reference sequence). Germline trimming cut 4 bases from V and 7 bases from J; bases unmatched to any gene: 15. CDR3 length: 16 residues. The CDR3 region is CASSSGTRGGDSGYTF. The CDR3 coding sequence is TGTGCCAGCAGTTCGGGGACGAGAGGGGGCGATTCTGGCTACACCTTC.

The CDR3 is CASSPPSGVDFYEQYF. The CDR3 DNA is TGTGCCAGCTCACCACCTTCTGGGGTTGATTTCTACGAGCAGTACTTC. The chain employs TRBV18 and TRBJ2-5, with D unresolved. The tail of the sequence fits TRBJ2-7 better, so the J call may be wrong. The CDR3 is 16 residues long. Germline-derived CDR1 and CDR2 are KGHSH and LQKENI.

V usage is TRBV20-1 and J usage is TRBJ2-7; TRBD2 agrees at 7 bases. CDR3 length: 14 amino acids. Trimming at V came to 3 bases and at J to 1 base, leaving 6 bases not matched to a gene. CDR1 DFQATT and CDR2 SNEGSKA come from the germline V gene (reference sequence). CDR3 protein: CSARPLAESYEQYF. The CDR3 DNA sequence: TGCAGTGCTAGGCCCCTAGCGGAGTCCTACGAGCAGTACTTC.

The chain combines TRBV7-9 with TRBJ1-2; 8 nucleotides match TRBD1. The CDR3 is made up of 15 amino acids. J lost 4 bases, V lost 1 base, and 5 bases had no gene match. Germline CDR1 reads SEHNR; CDR2 reads FQNEAQ (reference sequence). CDR3 in DNA: TGTGCCAGCAGCTTAGAGGCAGGGGGCAGCTATGGCTACACCTTC. Its translation: CASSLEAGGSYGYTF.

This chain connects TRBV6-2 or TRBV6-3 to TRBJ2-2; TRBD1 matches 9 bases. CDR3 length equals 15 residues. The junction had 6 bases not matched to a gene; V was cut back by 5 bases and J by 5 bases. Germline CDR1 MNHEY, CDR2 SVGEGT. The DNA of the CDR3 is TGTGCCAGCAGTGAGGACAGGGGTTGGACCGGGGAGCTGTTTTTT. As protein: CASSEDRGWTGELFF.

This clonotype has only a few counts. The chain couples TRBV9 to TRBJ2-3; D gene uncertain. The CDR3 sequence is 13 residues long. Trimming stripped 0 bases from V and 6 bases from J, with 8 bases between. Per the germline V gene, CDR1 is SGDLS and CDR2 is YYNGEE. The chain's CDR3 is CASSVGYEDTQYF. The CDR3 DNA follows: TGTGCCAGCAGCGTAGGGTACGAGGATACGCAGTATTTT. The full variable domain, with the rest looked up from reference TRBV9 and TRBJ2-3, is DSGVTQTPKHLITATGQRVTLRCSPRSGDLSVYWYQQSLDQGLQFLIQYYNGEERAKGNILERFSAQQFPDLHSELNLSSLELGDSALYFCASSVGYEDTQYFGPGTRLTVL.

This clonotype was seen a handful of times. The chain links TRBV5-5 to TRBJ2-7; 7 bases fit TRBD1. The germline V gene encodes CDR1 SGHKS and CDR2 YYEKEE (reference sequence). The trim removed 6 bases at V and 3 bases at J, leaving 9 bases unmatched. The CDR3 is made up of 14 amino acids. CDR3 residues: CASTPGTVVYEQYF. In DNA, the CDR3 is TGTGCCAGCACCCCGGGGACAGTCGTCTACGAGCAGTACTTC. Looking up the rest from reference TRBV5-5 and TRBJ2-7 gives the full variable domain: DAGVTQSPTHLIKTRGQQVTLRCSPISGHKSVSWYQQVLGQGPQFIFQYYEKEERGRGNFPDRFSARQFPNYSSELNVNALLLGDSALYLCASTPGTVVYEQYFGPGTRLTVT.

The chain couples TRBV20-1 to TRBJ2-5, with 7 bases matching TRBD1. Germline V gene lookup returns CDR1 DFQATT and CDR2 SNEGSKA (reference sequence). The CDR3 loop spans 13 amino acids. The V gene end was trimmed by 8 bases and the J gene end by 4 bases; junction bases not matched to a gene: 10. CDR3 sequence reads: CSPSTGWGETQYF. DNA for the CDR3: TGCAGTCCCTCGACAGGGTGGGGAGAGACCCAGTACTTC.

This chain links TRBV7-9 with TRBJ2-7; D unresolved. V gave up 5 bases and J gave up 3 bases, with 14 bases separating them. Germline CDR1 and CDR2: SEHNR and FQNEAQ (reference sequence). The CDR3 covers 14 residues. CDR3 sequence reads: CASSTKGGGYEQYF. The CDR3 coding sequence is TGTGCCAGCAGCACAAAAGGCGGCGGCTACGAGCAGTACTTC.

The CDR3 spells CASSEDAGLTTEAFF. The CDR3 nucleotides read TGTGCCAGCAGTGAAGATGCGGGGCTAACCACTGAAGCTTTCTTT. The chain uses TRBV2 and TRBJ1-1; D perhaps matches TRBD1 (5 bases). The CDR3 sequence is 15 residues long. Trimming left V 1 base short and J 4 bases short, with 13 bases between. Per the germline V gene, CDR1 is SNHLY and CDR2 is FYNNEI.

The CDR3 nucleotides read TGCAGCGTCCCCGGCCAGGGCCAAGAGACCCAGTTCTTC. Protein: CSVPGQGQETQFF. The V call is TRBV29-1, the J call TRBJ2-5; tentatively, D is TRBD1 (5 bases). The assigned J gene may be wrong: the sequence end matches TRBJ2-1 better. CDR3 length equals 13 residues. From germline, CDR1 is SQVTM and CDR2 ANQGSEA.